This T cell receptor beta chain was sequenced for a study of T cell repertoires in cytomegalovirus infection. Study-wide background: Public TCR beta signature analysis indicated the presence of both CMV infection and matching HLA type.

This clonotype has only a few counts. The antigen remains undetermined. Using its own MiXCR run on the reads, TCRdb lists one record per CDR3 protein. Among about 490,000 distinct CDR3 sequences, 26% were seen once, and the ten largest hold 13%. General study results and limits: HLA-C-restricted CMV-specific TCR beta clonotypes prevailed in the ex vivo response. Carriage of CMV together with the relevant HLA was identifiable through cumulative public TCR beta family frequency.

The material sequenced was PBMCs. The TCR originated in a human donor in good health (CMV status not recorded). Some clones in this sample may be carry-over from other donors' samples.

For the CDR3, the DNA is TGCGCCAGCAGCACGGGACTAGCGGTTGGAGGGCGAGCCAAAAACATTCAGTACTTC. Protein: CASSTGLAVGGRAKNIQYF. The rearrangement uses TRBV4-1 and TRBJ2-4; 11 bases align to TRBD2. The ends lost 5 bases at V and 0 bases at J; junction bases unmatched: 12. Germline V gives CDR1 MGHRA, CDR2 YSYEKL. The CDR3 sequence is 19 residues long.